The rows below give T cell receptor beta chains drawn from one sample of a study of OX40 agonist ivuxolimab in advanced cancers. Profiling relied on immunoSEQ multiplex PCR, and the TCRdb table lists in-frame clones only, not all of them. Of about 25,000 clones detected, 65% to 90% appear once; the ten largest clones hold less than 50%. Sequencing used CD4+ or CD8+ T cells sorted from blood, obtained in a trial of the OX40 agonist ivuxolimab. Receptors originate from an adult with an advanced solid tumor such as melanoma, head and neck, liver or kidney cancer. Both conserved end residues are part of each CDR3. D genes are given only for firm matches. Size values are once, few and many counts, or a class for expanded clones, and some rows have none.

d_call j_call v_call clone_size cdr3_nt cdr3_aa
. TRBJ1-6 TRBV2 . TGTGCCAGCACTCCAGCAGGGGATTCACCCCTCCACTTT CASTPAGDSPLHF
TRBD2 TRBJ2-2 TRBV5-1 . TGCGCCAGCGGCCCATGGCGGGGGACGAACACCGGGGAGCTGTTTTTT CASGPWRGTNTGELFF
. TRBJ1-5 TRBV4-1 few TGCGCCAGCAGCCAAGATCACAGGGAATGGGGTCAGCCCCAGCATTTT CASSQDHREWGQPQHF
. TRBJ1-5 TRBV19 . TGTGCCAGTAGTATCTGGCATCTTGAGAATCAGCCCCAGCATTTT CASSIWHLENQPQHF
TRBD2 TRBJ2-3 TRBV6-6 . TGTGCCACCACGGGAGGGCCAGGAGATACGCAGTATTTT CATTGGPGDTQYF
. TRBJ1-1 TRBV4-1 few TGCGCCAGCAGCCAAGGACCGGGGGCGGACACTGAAGCTTTCTTT CASSQGPGADTEAFF
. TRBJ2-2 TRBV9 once TGTGCCAGCAGCTCCAGGCCGAACACCGGGGAGCTGTTTTTT CASSSRPNTGELFF
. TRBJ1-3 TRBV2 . TGTGCCAGCCGGGACGGCTCTGGAAACACCATATATTTT CASRDGSGNTIYF
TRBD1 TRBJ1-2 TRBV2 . TGTGCCAGCAGTCCCCGGGACAGGGCTGGCTACACCTTC CASSPRDRAGYTF
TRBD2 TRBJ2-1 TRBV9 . TGTGCCAGCAGCCCAGGACCCCGGGGGGATGAGCAGTTCTTC CASSPGPRGDEQFF
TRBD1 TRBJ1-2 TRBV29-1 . TGCAGCGCCGACGACAGGGTCCCCTATGGCTACACCTTC CSADDRVPYGYTF
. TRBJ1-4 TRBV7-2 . TGTGCCAGCAGCTTACAAGGGGTTACTAATGAAAAACTGTTTTTT CASSLQGVTNEKLFF
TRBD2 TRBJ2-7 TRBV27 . TGTGCCAGCAGTTCGTCTTTGGCTAGCGGGACCTACGAGCAGTACTTC CASSSSLASGTYEQYF
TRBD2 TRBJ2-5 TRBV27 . TGTGCCAGCAGTTTAAGACTAGCGGGAGGTGAGACCCAGTACTTC CASSLRLAGGETQYF
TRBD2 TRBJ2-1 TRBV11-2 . TGTGCCAGCAGCCCATGGTCTAGCGGGGGGGACAATGAGCAGTTCTTC CASSPWSSGGDNEQFF
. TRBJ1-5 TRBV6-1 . TGTGCAGGTGGAGAATATAGCAATCAGCCCCAGCATTTT CAGGEYSNQPQHF
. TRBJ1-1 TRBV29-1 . TGCAGCGCCCGGTCTAGTACTGAAGCTTTCTTT CSARSSTEAFF
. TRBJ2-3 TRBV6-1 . TGTGCCAGTGACACAGGGACTACTAGCACAGATACGCAGTATTTT CASDTGTTSTDTQYF
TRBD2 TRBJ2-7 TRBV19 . TGTGCCAGTAGTATTCCAGGTCTAGCGGGAGACGAGCAGTACTTC CASSIPGLAGDEQYF
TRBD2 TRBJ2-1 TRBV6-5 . TGTGCCAGCAGTTTGACTAGCGGGGGAGTCAATGAGCAGTTCTTC CASSLTSGGVNEQFF
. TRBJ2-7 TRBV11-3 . TGTGCCAGCAGCCAGGGAGGCGAGCAGTACTTC CASSQGGEQYF
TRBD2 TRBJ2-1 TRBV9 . TGTGCCAGCAGCGAGGGACTAGCGGGAGGTGAGCAGTTCTTC CASSEGLAGGEQFF
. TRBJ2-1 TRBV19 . TGTGCCAGTAGTATCGGTGTGGGAATCCTCTCCTACAATGAGCAGTTCTTC CASSIGVGILSYNEQFF
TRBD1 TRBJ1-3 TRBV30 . TGTGCCTGGGGAGGGACAGGCTCTGGAAACACCATATATTTT CAWGGTGSGNTIYF
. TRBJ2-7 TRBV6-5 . TGTGCCAGCAGCCCCTCCTACGAGCAGTACTTC CASSPSYEQYF
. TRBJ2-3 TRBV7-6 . TGTGCCAGCAGCAGAACCGGAGGCACAGATACGCAGTATTTT CASSRTGGTDTQYF
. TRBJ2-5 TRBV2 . TGTGCCAGCAGGGGACAATACGGAGAGACCCAGTACTTC CASRGQYGETQYF
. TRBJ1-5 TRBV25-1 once TGTGCCAGCAGTGAAACGGGGTGTCGGAGGTTGAGCAATCAGCCCCAGCATTTT CASSETGCRRLSNQPQHF
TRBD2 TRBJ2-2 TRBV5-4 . TGTGCCAGCAGTCCAGGACTAGCATCGAACACCGGGGAGCTGTTTTTT CASSPGLASNTGELFF